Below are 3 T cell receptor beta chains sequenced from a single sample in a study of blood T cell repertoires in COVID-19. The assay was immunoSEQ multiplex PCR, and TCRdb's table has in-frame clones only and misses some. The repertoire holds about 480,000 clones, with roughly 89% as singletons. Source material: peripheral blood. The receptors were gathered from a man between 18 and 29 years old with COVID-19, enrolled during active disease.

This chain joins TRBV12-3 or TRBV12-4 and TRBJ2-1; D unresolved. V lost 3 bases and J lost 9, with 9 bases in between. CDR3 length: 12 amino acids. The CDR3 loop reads CASSFPSGEQFF. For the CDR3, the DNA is TGTGCCAGCAGTTTCCCCTCGGGTGAGCAGTTCTTC.

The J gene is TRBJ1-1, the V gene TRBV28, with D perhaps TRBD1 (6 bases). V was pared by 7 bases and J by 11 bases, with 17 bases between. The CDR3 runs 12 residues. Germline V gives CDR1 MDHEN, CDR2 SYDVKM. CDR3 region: CASIQRQVPAFF. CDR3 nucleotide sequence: TGTGCCAGCATACAAAGACAGGTTCCCGCTTTCTTT.

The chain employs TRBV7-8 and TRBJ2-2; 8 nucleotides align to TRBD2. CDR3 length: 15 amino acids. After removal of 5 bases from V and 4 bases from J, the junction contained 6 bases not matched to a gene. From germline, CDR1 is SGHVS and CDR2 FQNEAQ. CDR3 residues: CASSRGGGLTGELFF. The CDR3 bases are TGTGCCAGCAGCCGGGGCGGGGGGCTCACCGGGGAGCTGTTTTTT.